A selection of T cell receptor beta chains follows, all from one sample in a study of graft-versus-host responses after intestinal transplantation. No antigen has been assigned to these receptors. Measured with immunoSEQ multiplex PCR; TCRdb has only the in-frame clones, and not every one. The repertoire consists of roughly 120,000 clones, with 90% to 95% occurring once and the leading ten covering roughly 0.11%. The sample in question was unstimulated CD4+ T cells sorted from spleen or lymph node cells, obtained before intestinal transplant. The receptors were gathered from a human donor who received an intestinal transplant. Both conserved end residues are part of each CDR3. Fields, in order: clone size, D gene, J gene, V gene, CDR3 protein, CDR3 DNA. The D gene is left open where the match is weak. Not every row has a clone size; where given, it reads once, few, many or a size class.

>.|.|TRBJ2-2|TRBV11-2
CASSFQTPGNTGELFF
TGTGCCAGCAGCTTTCAAACGCCCGGGAACACCGGGGAGCTGTTTTTT
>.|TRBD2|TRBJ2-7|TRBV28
CASSLHGSGSYEQYF
TGTGCCAGCAGTTTACATGGTAGCGGGAGTTACGAGCAGTACTTC
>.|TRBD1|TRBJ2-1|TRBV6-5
CASRRDSYNEQFF
TGTGCCAGCAGACGGGACAGCTACAATGAGCAGTTCTTC
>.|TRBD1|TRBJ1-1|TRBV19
CAPPNGTGGEKAFF
TGTGCCCCTCCGAACGGGACAGGGGGCGAGAAAGCTTTCTTT
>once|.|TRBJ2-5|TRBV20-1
CSASPKETQYF
TGCAGTGCTAGTCCTAAAGAGACCCAGTACTTC
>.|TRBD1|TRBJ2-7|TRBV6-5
CASSYLGQAPDEQYF
TGTGCCAGCAGTTACCTGGGACAGGCCCCTGACGAGCAGTACTTC
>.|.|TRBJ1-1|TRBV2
CASIPRRGGGTEAFF
TGTGCCAGCATCCCCCGCCGGGGTGGGGGCACTGAAGCTTTCTTT
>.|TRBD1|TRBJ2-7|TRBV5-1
CASSSTGGLYEQYF
TGCGCCAGCAGCTCGACAGGGGGTCTCTACGAGCAGTACTTC
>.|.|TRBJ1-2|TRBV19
CASSTAPRTVPQNYGYTF
TGTGCCAGTAGTACCGCCCCACGGACAGTACCACAAAACTATGGCTACACCTTC
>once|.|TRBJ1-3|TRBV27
CASSPGLGGNTIYF
TGTGCCAGCAGCCCTGGCCTAGGAGGAAACACCATATATTTT
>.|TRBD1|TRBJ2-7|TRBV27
CASSLLPGQGSEQYF
TGTGCCAGCAGTTTACTCCCGGGACAGGGTTCCGAGCAGTACTTC
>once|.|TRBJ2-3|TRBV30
CAWSVSDTQYF
TGTGCCTGGAGTGTTTCAGATACGCAGTATTTT
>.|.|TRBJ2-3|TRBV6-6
CASRGQSVNTQYF
TGTGCCAGCAGAGGACAGTCGGTCAATACGCAGTATTTT
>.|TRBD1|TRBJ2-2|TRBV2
CASRGQGVNTGELFF
TGTGCCAGCAGGGGACAGGGGGTAAACACCGGGGAGCTGTTTTTT
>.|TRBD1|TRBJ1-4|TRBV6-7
CASSSPTRTALICSGGKLFF
TGTGCCAGCAGTTCCCCAACCCGGACAGCCCTAATCTGCTCAGGGGGAAAACTGTTTTTT